Only a few counts were recorded for the clone carrying this TCR beta chain. The PCR made use of 60 Vbeta and 13 Jbeta primers. The assay was immunoSEQ multiplex PCR, and TCRdb's table has in-frame clones only and misses some. The profile shows 75,000 to 90,000 clones, over 9% of them singletons. This sample is drawn from a study of cytomegalovirus exposure and HLA in healthy donors. Germline CDR1 MDHEN, CDR2 SYDVKM. This CDR3 is built from 15 residues. V trimming: 6 bases; J trimming: 5 bases; junction bases outside the gene matches: 8. The chain combines TRBV28 with TRBJ1-5; 9 bases are a match to TRBD1. The sequencing sample was made of PBMCs. The receptor comes from a man in his sixties in good health and CMV-seropositive. CDR3 bases: TGTGCCAGCAGGTCGCCACAGGGGGCGCATCAGCCCCAGCATTTT. The encoded protein is CASRSPQGAHQPQHF.